This T cell receptor (beta chain) derives from a study of CD8 T cells in Susac syndrome. Germline loops: CDR1 DFQATT, CDR2 SNEGSKA (reference sequence). Trimming cost V 5 bases and J 4 bases; bases outside gene matches: 4. This CDR3 spans 12 amino acids. Reverse transcription of 0.5 to 1 ug RNA was performed with random hexamers. With immunoSEQ multiplex PCR, TCR beta CDR3 was amplified across 54 Vbeta and 13 Jbeta. TCRdb re-analysed the immunoSEQ multiplex PCR reads in MiXCR, keeping a single row per CDR3 protein. The sample yields roughly 130,000 distinct CDR3 sequences, roughly 94% seen once. The sample was CD4+ T cells from PBMCs. V and J are TRBV20-1 and TRBJ2-5; 7 nucleotides line up with TRBD1. The sequence derives from a human donor with multiple sclerosis. CDR3 sequence (DNA): TGCAGTGCTCCTGACAGGGCAGAGACCCAGTACTTC. It is translated as CSAPDRAETQYF.